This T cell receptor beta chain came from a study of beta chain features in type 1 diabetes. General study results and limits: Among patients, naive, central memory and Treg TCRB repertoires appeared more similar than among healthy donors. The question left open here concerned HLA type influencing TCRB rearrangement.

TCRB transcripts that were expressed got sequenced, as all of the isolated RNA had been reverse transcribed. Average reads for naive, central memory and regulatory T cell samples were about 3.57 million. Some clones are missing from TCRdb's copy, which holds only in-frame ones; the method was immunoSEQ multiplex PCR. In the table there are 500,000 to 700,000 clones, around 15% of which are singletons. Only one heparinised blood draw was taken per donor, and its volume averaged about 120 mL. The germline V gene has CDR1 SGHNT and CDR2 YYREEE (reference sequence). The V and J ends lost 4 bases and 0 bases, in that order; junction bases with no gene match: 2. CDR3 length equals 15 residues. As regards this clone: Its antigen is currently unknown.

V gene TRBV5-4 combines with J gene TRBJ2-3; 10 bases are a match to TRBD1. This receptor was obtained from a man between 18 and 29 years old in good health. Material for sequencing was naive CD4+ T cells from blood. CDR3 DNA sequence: TGTGCCAGCAGCCAGGACAGGGGGAGCACAGATACGCAGTATTTT. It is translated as CASSQDRGSTDTQYF. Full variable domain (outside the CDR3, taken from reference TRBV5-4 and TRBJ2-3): ETGVTQSPTHLIKTRGQQVTLRCSSQSGHNTVSWYQQALGQGPQFIFQYYREEENGRGNFPPRFSGLQFPNYSSELNVNALELDDSALYLCASSQDRGSTDTQYFGPGTRLTVL.